This entry is about one T cell receptor (beta chain). Per the study methods: Researchers report that nucleated cell counts were estimated from reference gene primer amplification. Assay used: immunoSEQ multiplex PCR; TCRdb lists only in-frame clones, some missing. That table gives V, J and clone size, and the DNA gave D and trimming. The repertoire has 45,000 to 65,000 clones, roughly 84% of them found once; the top ten carry over 3.5%. These data come from a study of blood T cell repertoires in COVID-19. Background on the study: Samples came from the United States, Italy and Spain, spanning acute and convalescent COVID-19. Sources were T cells, B-cell-depleted T cells, or PBMCs; the material itself was cDNA or gDNA.

The sequence was obtained from a man older than 75 with active COVID-19. The sequenced sample consisted of peripheral blood.

CDR3 in DNA: TGTGCCGGCGGCATGGGGAAGCGGGGGTCCTACGAGCAGTACTTC. Amino acid sequence: CAGGMGKRGSYEQYF. The chain uses TRBV11-3 and TRBJ2-7; TRBD2 agrees at 8 bases. This CDR3 is built from 15 residues. After removal of 11 bases from V and 1 base from J, the junction contained 13 bases not matched to a gene. Germline V gene lookup returns CDR1 SGHNT and CDR2 YENEEA.